This T cell receptor beta chain was recovered during a study of blood T cell repertoires in COVID-19. Overall study context: T cells, B-cell-depleted T cells, or PBMCs provided the cDNA or gDNA that served as material.

Only in-frame clones appear in the TCRdb table, and some are missing; sequencing was by immunoSEQ multiplex PCR. The table has more than 200,000 clones, around 84% seen once. With 4 bases clipped from V and 4 bases from J, the junction kept 14 bases outside the gene matches. The length of the CDR3 is 19 residues. The germline V gene has CDR1 MNHNS and CDR2 SASEGT. The chain recombines TRBV6-1 with TRBJ1-6, with 9 positions matching TRBD1. The source material was peripheral blood. This clonotype was sampled from a man aged 55-75 years with acute or convalescent COVID-19. CDR3 sequence reads: CASSVSGQGTRNYNSPLHF. For the CDR3, the DNA is TGTGCCAGCAGTGTATCAGGACAGGGGACGCGGAATTATAATTCACCCCTCCACTTT.